Listed below are T cell receptor beta chains from one sample, sequenced in a study of T-cell memory formation after mild COVID-19. TCRdb called the 5' RACE reads again in MiXCR, with one record for every CDR3 protein. Here the sample spans around 440,000 distinct CDR3 sequences, 18% being singletons. Sequencing was done on a sample of PBMCs or a T cell subset sorted from them (not recorded which). Receptors were obtained from an adult woman who had mild COVID-19 (a few samples of this study predate the infection). Cell type and time point are not known. CDR3s include the opening cysteine and the closing phenylalanine or tryptophan. Fields, in order: V gene, clone size, D gene, J gene, CDR3 DNA, CDR3 protein. D genes are given only for firm matches. Clone size is stated in some rows and not others, as once, few, many or a class when expanded.

>TRBV12-3/TRBV12-4|many|TRBD2|TRBJ2-7
TGTGCCAGCAGCAAGGGACTAGCGGGCTCCGGGTACGAGCAGTACTTC
CASSKGLAGSGYEQYF
>TRBV6-6|.|.|TRBJ2-7
TGTGCCAGCAGCCAGGACGGGACTCCACCCTCTGACGAGCAGTACTTC
CASSQDGTPPSDEQYF
>TRBV24-1|.|TRBD1|TRBJ2-1
TGTGCCACCAGTGATAGGGGACAGACCTACAATGAGCAGTTCTTC
CATSDRGQTYNEQFF
>TRBV12-3/TRBV12-4|.|.|TRBJ2-4
TGTGCCAGCAGTTTTGTATCCAAAAACATTCAGTACTTC
CASSFVSKNIQYF
>TRBV30|few|TRBD2|TRBJ2-1
TGTGCCTGGAGTGGTTTAGCGGGAAGTAGGACCTACAATGAGCAGTTCTTC
CAWSGLAGSRTYNEQFF
>TRBV12-3/TRBV12-4|.|TRBD2|TRBJ2-1
TGTGCCAGCAGTTTAGGGGCTAGCGGGAAACTTCAGTTCTTC
CASSLGASGKLQFF
>TRBV7-9|few|.|TRBJ1-1
TGTGCCAGCAGCCCCCCACTGGGGACTGAAGCTTTCTTT
CASSPPLGTEAFF
>TRBV24-1|few|.|TRBJ2-7
TGTGCCACCAGTGAAGGGCGGCGGAACAGCCGCAGCACCCTCTACGAGCAGTACTTC
CATSEGRRNSRSTLYEQYF
>TRBV7-9|.|.|TRBJ1-2
TGTGCCAGCAGCTTAGACCCCCCAGGTGCTGGCTACACCTTC
CASSLDPPGAGYTF
>TRBV29-1|.|.|TRBJ1-1
TGCAGCGTTGAACCTACAGGGTTTAACACTGAAGCTTTCTTT
CSVEPTGFNTEAFF
>TRBV27|.|.|TRBJ2-7
TGTGCCAGCAGTCGCGAGGGATGGACACTCTCCTACGAGCAGTACTTC
CASSREGWTLSYEQYF
>TRBV12-3/TRBV12-4|.|.|TRBJ1-5
TGTGCCAGCAGTTTAGTGGGGGCAAGCAATCAGCCCCAGCATTTT
CASSLVGASNQPQHF
>TRBV18|few|.|TRBJ2-3
TGTGCCAGCTCACCGTCCGAAACAGATACGCAGTATTTT
CASSPSETDTQYF
>TRBV28|.|.|TRBJ1-6
TGTGCCAGCAGTCCCCAGAGGGAGGGGAATTCACCCCTCCACTTT
CASSPQREGNSPLHF
>TRBV6-2/TRBV6-3|few|.|TRBJ2-5
TGTGCCAGCAGTTACGTCTCCAGGCAAGAGACCCAGTACTTC
CASSYVSRQETQYF
>TRBV6-2/TRBV6-3|few|.|TRBJ2-7
TGTGCCAGCAGTTTCGGACCAGGGTCCTACGAGCAGTACTTC
CASSFGPGSYEQYF
>TRBV20-1|few|.|TRBJ2-2
TGCAGTGCTAGGGACCGTACTTTCGGACAGCCGAGCACCGGGGAGCTGTTTTTT
CSARDRTFGQPSTGELFF
>TRBV29-1|.|.|TRBJ1-1
TGCAGCGCAGGTGGTCCGGGGATGAACACTGAAGCTTTCTTT
CSAGGPGMNTEAFF
>TRBV27|few|TRBD2|TRBJ2-5
TGTGCCAGCAGTTTATCTAGCGGGGTGCAAGAGACCCAGTACTTC
CASSLSSGVQETQYF
>TRBV25-1|few|.|TRBJ1-2
TGTGCCAGCAGTGATTATCAGGGGAGGAGTGGCTACACCTTC
CASSDYQGRSGYTF
>TRBV20-1|.|TRBD1|TRBJ1-1
TGCAGTGCTAGGACAGGGGGCGCGAACACTGAAGCTTTCTTT
CSARTGGANTEAFF
>TRBV6-1|few|TRBD1|TRBJ2-3
TGTGCCAGCGTAAGGGACAGGGGCCCTGAGACGCAGTATTTT
CASVRDRGPETQYF
>TRBV18|many|.|TRBJ2-2
TGTGCCAGCTCACCACCACTTAACACCGGGGAGCTGTTTTTT
CASSPPLNTGELFF
>TRBV12-3/TRBV12-4|.|.|TRBJ1-3
TGTGCCAGCAGTTTAGTGGACCCCTCTGGAAACACCATATATTTT
CASSLVDPSGNTIYF
>TRBV27|.|.|TRBJ1-6
TGTGCCAGCGGAGTAGGGATTTCACCCCTCCACTTT
CASGVGISPLHF
>TRBV12-3/TRBV12-4|.|.|TRBJ1-5
TGTGCCAGCAGTTTAAGGGGGGGCCATTCCAATCAGCCCCAGCATTTT
CASSLRGGHSNQPQHF
>TRBV7-9|.|.|TRBJ2-7
TGTGCCAGCAGCTCCGAAACCTACGAGCAGTACTTC
CASSSETYEQYF
>TRBV5-6|.|.|TRBJ1-1
TGTGCCAGCAGCCTTCTTTCGGGACTCGAAGCTTTCTTT
CASSLLSGLEAFF
>TRBV6-1|few|.|TRBJ1-3
TGTGCCAGCAGTGAATACGGGGGCGGAGGTGGAAACACCATATATTTT
CASSEYGGGGGNTIYF
>TRBV25-1|.|.|TRBJ1-5
TGTGCCAGCAGTGATGGGGGGATGGGTCAGCCCCAGCATTTT
CASSDGGMGQPQHF
>TRBV30|.|.|TRBJ1-1
TGTGCCTGGAGTGTGGTCTATTCCGCTGAAGCTTTCTTT
CAWSVVYSAEAFF
>TRBV12-3/TRBV12-4|.|TRBD2|TRBJ2-1
TGTGCCAGCAGTTTAGTAGTAGCGGGATCAGAGCAGTTCTTC
CASSLVVAGSEQFF
>TRBV11-3|few|TRBD2|TRBJ2-3
TGTGCCAGCAGAACTAGCGGGAGAAGGGATACGCAGTATTTT
CASRTSGRRDTQYF
>TRBV3-1|.|TRBD2|TRBJ2-5
TGTGCCAGCAGCCAAGATGGCGGGGGGGCCCCAGAGACCCAGTACTTC
CASSQDGGGAPETQYF
>TRBV20-1|few|.|TRBJ1-3
TGCAGTGTAAAGCCAGGGAGGGAAAACACCATATATTTT
CSVKPGRENTIYF
>TRBV6-6|.|.|TRBJ1-2
TGTGCCAGCAGAGACCCCGGGACGATCTATGGCTACACCTTC
CASRDPGTIYGYTF
>TRBV7-2|many|.|TRBJ1-2
TGTGCCAGCAGCTTGGATCAGGGCCACTATGGCTACACCTTC
CASSLDQGHYGYTF
>TRBV12-3/TRBV12-4|many|TRBD1|TRBJ1-2
TGTGCCAGCAGTTTTTCTGGGACAGGATACAACTATGGCTACACCTTC
CASSFSGTGYNYGYTF
>TRBV9|few|.|TRBJ2-7
TGTGCCAGCAGCGTAGATACCCCCCCAGCCGAGCAGTACTTC
CASSVDTPPAEQYF
>TRBV19|.|.|TRBJ1-1
TGTGCCAGTAGTATAGAGGGGGGGGCCCATGAAGCTTTCTTT
CASSIEGGAHEAFF
>TRBV11-3|.|.|TRBJ2-3
TGTGCCAGCAGCTTAACTAGGATTGCTGTAGATACGCAGTATTTT
CASSLTRIAVDTQYF
>TRBV29-1|.|.|TRBJ1-2
TGCAGCGTTGAAGGCCGGAGGGAGGGGGGCTACACCTTC
CSVEGRREGGYTF
>TRBV7-2|.|.|TRBJ1-2
TGTGCCAGCAGCTTCCCGGCAGGGTATGATGGCTACACCTTC
CASSFPAGYDGYTF
>TRBV9|.|.|TRBJ2-1
TGTGCCAGCAGCGTAGTAGTAGATGCTCATTACAATGAGCAGTTCTTC
CASSVVVDAHYNEQFF
>TRBV7-3|.|.|TRBJ2-4
TGTGCCAGCAGCCTGGGGGGGGCGAGAACCAAAAACATTCAGTACTTC
CASSLGGARTKNIQYF
>TRBV5-1|many|TRBD2|TRBJ2-5
TGCGCCAGCAGCTTTGGACTAGCGGGGCAAGAGACCCAGTACTTC
CASSFGLAGQETQYF
>TRBV7-7|few|TRBD2|TRBJ2-5
TGTGCTAGCAGCTTAGTGGTTGCGGGAGCTGCCCAAGAGACCCAGTACTTC
CASSLVVAGAAQETQYF
>TRBV7-8|.|.|TRBJ1-3
TGTGCCAGCAGCTCCCGCCGAGCACCCCTGTCAGCTGGAAACACCATATATTTT
CASSSRRAPLSAGNTIYF
>TRBV5-1|.|.|TRBJ2-3
TGCGCCAGCAGCTTTATGAGGCCTTACACAGATACGCAGTATTTT
CASSFMRPYTDTQYF
>TRBV25-1|.|.|TRBJ1-1
TGTGCCAGCAGTACTACGAACACTGAAGCTTTCTTT
CASSTTNTEAFF
>TRBV5-1|.|.|TRBJ1-5
TGCGCCAGCAGTTTTGACGGGCTCAATCAGCCCCAGCATTTT
CASSFDGLNQPQHF
>TRBV20-1|few|.|TRBJ1-5
TGCAGTGCTAGACCCTACGGGACAACGGACCCTTATAGCAATCAGCCCCAGCATTTT
CSARPYGTTDPYSNQPQHF
>TRBV5-1|.|TRBD1|TRBJ1-1
TGCGCCAGCAGCTCCTCCCCGACAGGGCTTCAAGGGGACACTGAAGCTTTCTTT
CASSSSPTGLQGDTEAFF